One sample yielded the 6 T cell receptor beta chains listed below, sequenced in a study of shared clonotypes between healthy human individuals. The protocol was immunoSEQ multiplex PCR, while the TCRdb copy is restricted to in-frame clones and leaves out a portion. The sample lists some 2,400,000 clones, approximately 96% occurring once. The specimen was naive CD4+ T cells sorted from blood. Subset defined: CD45RA+ positively selected. Source of these receptors: a young man in good health.

The chain links TRBV5-6 to TRBJ1-2; D might be TRBD1 (6 bases). Trimming removed 3 bases from V and 2 bases from J, with 11 bases in between. CDR3 size: 14 residues. CDR1 and CDR2 from the germline V gene are SGHDT and YYEEEE. The CDR3, as DNA: TGTGCCAGCAGCTCTACGGGGGCCAACTATGGCTACACCTTC. Encoded protein: CASSSTGANYGYTF.

A note on this clone: At the DNA level, this CDR3 is encoded by other sequences in the same sample as well. The rearrangement links TRBV5-1 to TRBJ1-4; D unclear. The germline gives CDR1 SGHRS, CDR2 YFSETQ. Trimming removed 4 bases at V and 2 bases at J, with 12 bases between. CDR3 length: 15 amino acids. The CDR3 DNA is TGCGCCAGCAGCCTCCCCTCTACCACTAATGAAAAACTGTTTTTT. As protein: CASSLPSTTNEKLFF.

This rearrangement joins TRBV4-1 to TRBJ1-6; 10 bases map to TRBD1. This CDR3 has 15 residues. CDR1 is MGHRA and CDR2 is YSYEKL in the germline V gene. J gave up 10 bases and V 1 base, and 4 bases lay outside the gene matches. The CDR3 protein is CASSQGQGAGSPLHF. In nucleotides, the CDR3 is TGCGCCAGCAGCCAAGGACAGGGGGCAGGGTCACCCCTCCACTTT.

V is TRBV30 and J is TRBJ1-3; TRBD1 is a possible D gene (5 bases). Trimming pared 5 bases from V and 0 bases from J, leaving 17 bases between. The germline V gene encodes CDR1 GTSNPN and CDR2 SVGIG (reference sequence). The CDR3 consists of 16 residues. CDR3 protein: CAWGTGTPSSGNTIYF. CDR3 bases: TGTGCCTGGGGAACCGGGACCCCGAGCTCTGGAAACACCATATATTTT.

The chain is built from TRBV11-2 and TRBJ2-7; D gene ambiguous. Germline V lookup: CDR1 SGHAT, CDR2 FQNNGV. V was cut by 0 bases and J by 1 base, with 10 bases left in between. The CDR3 has 15 residues. CDR3 sequence: CASSLEQLNSYEQYF. The CDR3 DNA follows: TGTGCCAGCAGCTTAGAACAACTGAATTCCTACGAGCAGTACTTC.

This rearrangement joins TRBV5-1 to TRBJ1-5; D is undetermined. The CDR3 contains 15 residues. The germline V and J ends were trimmed by 5 bases and 4 bases, with 16 bases remaining between them. The V gene's germline CDR1 is SGHRS and CDR2 YFSETQ. The CDR3 DNA is TGCGCCAGCAGGCGGGAACCGGGCCTTAATCAGCCCCAGCATTTT. Translated, it gives CASRREPGLNQPQHF.